One sample yielded the 22 T cell receptor beta chains listed below, sequenced in a study of blood T cell repertoires in COVID-19. This table comes from immunoSEQ multiplex PCR, and its TCRdb copy is limited to in-frame clones, with some not included. The sample has roughly 68,000 clones; approximately 87% are singletons. Sequencing was performed on peripheral blood. These receptors all stem from a woman aged 80 or older with acute or convalescent COVID-19.

The rearrangement uses TRBV14 and TRBJ2-1; D possibly corresponds to TRBD1 (5 bases). Trimming cost V 1 base and J 10 bases, with 14 bases left between them. Germline CDR1 SGHDN, CDR2 FVKESK. The CDR3 loop spans 14 amino acids. CDR3 residues: CASSQVAGYGEQFF. The CDR3 coding sequence is TGTGCCAGCAGCCAAGTAGCAGGGTACGGCGAGCAGTTCTTC.

The rearrangement joins TRBV2 to TRBJ1-6; D is possibly TRBD1 (5 bases). V was clipped by 4 bases and J by 0 bases, with 13 bases between them. In germline, CDR1 is SNHLY, CDR2 FYNNEI. The CDR3 spans 17 residues. Written as DNA, the CDR3 is TGTGCCAGCAGTGCCAGGGCTTTGAGCTCCTATAATTCACCCCTCCACTTT. Residues: CASSARALSSYNSPLHF.

The V call is TRBV30, the J call TRBJ2-1, with 13 bases fitting TRBD2. Per the germline V gene, CDR1 is GTSNPN and CDR2 is SVGIG (reference sequence). V lost 5 bases to trimming and J lost 9 bases; unmatched junction nucleotides: 4. The CDR3 extends over 13 amino acids. In DNA form, the CDR3 reads TGTGCCTGGGGACTAGCGGGAGAAGGTGAGCAGTTCTTC. Protein sequence: CAWGLAGEGEQFF.

The chain has TRBV9 and TRBJ2-7, with a possible D match to TRBD2 (7 bases). V dropped 0 bases and J dropped 4 bases, with 11 bases sitting between them. Germline CDR1 and CDR2: SGDLS and YYNGEE. The CDR3 contains 14 residues. The CDR3 sequence is CASSVAEGGYEQYF. CDR3 sequence (DNA): TGTGCCAGCAGCGTAGCTGAGGGGGGGTACGAGCAGTACTTC.

The chain combines TRBV30 with TRBJ1-2; D uncertain. The ends were cut back, 3 bases at V and 3 bases at J, with 8 bases in the middle. Germline CDR1 is GTSNPN and CDR2 is SVGIG (reference sequence). The CDR3 consists of 12 residues. CDR3 bases: TGTGCCTGGAGACTTTTGGACTATGGCTACACCTTC. Translating gives CAWRLLDYGYTF. The complete variable domain, with remaining parts taken from reference TRBV30 and TRBJ1-2, reads SQTIHQWPATLVQPVGSPLSLECTVEGTSNPNLYWYRQAAGRGLQLLFYSVGIGQISSEVPQNLSASRPQDRQFILSSKKLLLSDSGFYLCAWRLLDYGYTFGSGTRLTVV.

CDR3 residues: CASSSWGAGLSGYTF. DNA for the CDR3: TGTGCCAGCAGCTCCTGGGGTGCAGGGTTGAGTGGCTACACCTTC. The genes are TRBV5-4 and TRBJ1-2, with D possibly being TRBD1 (5 bases). Trimming took off 3 bases at V and 7 bases at J, with 19 bases between the two ends. The CDR3 totals 15 residues. Germline V gene data show CDR1 as SGHNT and CDR2 as YYREEE (reference sequence).

This chain uses TRBV5-6 with TRBJ1-6, with 7 bases matching TRBD1. Germline CDR1 reads SGHDT; CDR2 reads YYEEEE. V gave up 4 bases and J gave up 14 bases; unmatched junction bases: 9. The CDR3 is 13 amino acids. The CDR3 sequence is CASSTTGAGALHF. In DNA form, the CDR3 reads TGTGCCAGCAGCACCACAGGGGCAGGTGCCCTCCACTTT.

The V gene is TRBV5-1, the J gene TRBJ1-2; 8 bases align to TRBD1. The CDR3 length is 12 residues. Per the germline V gene, CDR1 is SGHRS and CDR2 is YFSETQ. Trimming removed 10 bases from V and 4 bases from J; junction bases left unmatched: 6. CDR3 residues: CASTGGGYGYTF. The CDR3 nucleotides are TGCGCCTCAACAGGGGGTGGCTATGGCTACACCTTC.

The chain carries TRBV6-4 and TRBJ2-1; TRBD2 matches at 11 bases. The V segment lost 5 bases and the J segment 3 bases; nucleotides outside the gene matches: 3. Germline-derived CDR1 and CDR2 are MRHNA and SNTAGT. The CDR3 runs to 15 residues. CDR3 nucleotides: TGTGCCAGCAGTCCTACTAGCGGGGGCTACAATGAGCAGTTCTTC. Protein: CASSPTSGGYNEQFF.

The genes are TRBV6-5 and TRBJ2-7, with 7 bases matching TRBD2. This CDR3 has 14 amino acids. CDR1 and CDR2 from the germline V gene are MNHEY and SVGAGI. The V and J ends lost 5 bases and 3 bases, in that order; junction bases with no gene match: 7. CDR3 sequence (DNA): TGTGCCAGCAGTAAGAGCGGGGAGCTCTACGAGCAGTACTTC. Its protein product is CASSKSGELYEQYF.

This clone was detected only a few times. The genes are TRBV7-9 and TRBJ1-2, with D tentatively TRBD1 (6 bases). This CDR3 is 15 amino acids long. CDR1 is SEHNR and CDR2 is FQNEAQ in the germline V gene (reference sequence). V lost 2 bases to trimming and J lost 3 bases, with 13 bases between them. The CDR3 coding sequence is TGTGCCAGCAGCTTACCGACCTCAGGGGACTATGGCTACACCTTC. It translates to CASSLPTSGDYGYTF.

This chain joins TRBV7-3 and TRBJ1-1, with D unclear. This CDR3 region has 13 residues. CDR1 is SGHTA, CDR2 FQGTGA, per germline. V lost 7 bases and J 4 bases, leaving 13 bases between the germline ends. The CDR3 sequence is CASTRQVGTEAFF. For the CDR3, the DNA is TGTGCCAGCACCAGGCAGGTGGGCACTGAAGCTTTCTTT.

In this sample, this clone turned up many times. The V gene is TRBV6-1, the J gene TRBJ1-5, with D maybe TRBD1 (5 bases). Germline values: CDR1 MNHNS, CDR2 SASEGT. There are 15 residues in the CDR3. V was clipped by 2 bases and J by 4 bases, with 12 bases between them. In nucleotides, the CDR3 is TGTGCCAGCAGTGAACACGCAGGGAATAATCAGCCCCAGCATTTT. The encoded protein is CASSEHAGNNQPQHF.

The chain combines TRBV10-2 with TRBJ2-3; 16 positions match TRBD2. The germline V gene has CDR1 WSHSY and CDR2 SAAADI. Trimming cost V 9 bases and J 7 bases; bases outside gene matches: 7. There are 15 residues in the CDR3. The CDR3 DNA sequence: TGCGCCAGTAATCCGGGACTAGCGGGGGGGCATACGCAGTATTTT. Translation gives CASNPGLAGGHTQYF.

The rearrangement joins TRBV3-1 (or the pseudogene TRBV3-2) to TRBJ1-1; D gene uncertain. In germline, CDR1 is LGHDT, CDR2 YNNKEL (reference sequence). Trimming pared 4 bases from V and 1 base from J, leaving 10 bases between. This CDR3 is 14 amino acids long. In nucleotides, the CDR3 is TGTGCCAGCAGCCGCGTACAGCAGAACACTGAAGCTTTCTTT. Residues: CASSRVQQNTEAFF.

The V and J genes are TRBV6-5 and TRBJ1-5; D perhaps matches TRBD1 (6 bases). CDR1 is MNHEY and CDR2 is SVGAGI in the germline V gene. The CDR3 extends over 15 amino acids. Trimming removed 6 bases at V and 7 bases at J, with 19 bases between. Here the CDR3 reads CASSLGGGVGQPQHF. CDR3 nucleotides: TGTGCCAGCAGCCTAGGAGGGGGGGTAGGACAGCCCCAGCATTTT.

V gene TRBV6-1 combines with J gene TRBJ1-1; 11 positions agree with TRBD1. Germline values: CDR1 MNHNS, CDR2 SASEGT. The length of the CDR3 is 15 residues. V was clipped by 7 bases and J by 3 bases; unmatched bases: 7. CDR3 coding DNA: TGTGCCAGCACGGACAGGGGGCTTCGGGACACTGAAGCTTTCTTT. Translation gives CASTDRGLRDTEAFF.

This chain connects TRBV24-1 to TRBJ2-1; D call uncertain. This CDR3 has 13 residues. The germline V gene has CDR1 KGHDR and CDR2 SFDVKD. V was pared by 6 bases and J by 8 bases, with 13 bases between. The CDR3, as DNA: TGTGCCACCAGTTCGGCGGTATGGGATGAGCAGTTCTTC. It yields the protein CATSSAVWDEQFF.

CDR3 bases: TGTGCCAGCAGCTTGGCACAGGGGCAAGATACGCAGTATTTT. Its protein product is CASSLAQGQDTQYF. The chain recombines TRBV5-4 with TRBJ2-3, with 7 bases lining up with TRBD1. The junction had 3 bases not matched to a gene; V was cut back by 0 bases and J by 5 bases. The V gene's germline CDR1 is SGHNT and CDR2 YYREEE (reference sequence). The CDR3 contains 14 residues.

To note about this clone: Germline is not matched at one junction end, which may reflect a read error. J is TRBJ1-2 and V is TRBV15; no definite D call. Germline V CDR1 and CDR2: LNHNV, YYDKDF (reference sequence). The CDR3 totals 14 residues. The CDR3 region is CATSRDLREPGCTF. CDR3 bases: TGTGCCACCAGCAGAGATCTTCGGGAGCCAGGCTGCACCTTC.

The chain employs TRBV7-9 and TRBJ2-2, with 8 bases fitting TRBD2. Trimming removed 6 bases from V and 4 bases from J; junction bases left unmatched: 10. Germline-derived CDR1 and CDR2 are SEHNR and FQNEAQ (reference sequence). The CDR3 totals 16 residues. Here the CDR3 reads CASSSTGTSATGELFF. The CDR3, as DNA: TGTGCCAGCAGTTCCACCGGGACTAGTGCCACCGGGGAGCTGTTTTTT. The full variable domain, in which reference TRBV7-9 and TRBJ2-2 provide the parts outside the CDR3, is DTGVSQNPRHKITKRGQNVTFRCDPISEHNRLYWYRQTLGQGPEFLTYFQNEAQLEKSRLLSDRFSAERPKGSFSTLEIQRTEQGDSAMYLCASSSTGTSATGELFFGEGSRLTVL.

This rearrangement joins TRBV7-6 to TRBJ2-2, with D perhaps TRBD2 (5 bases). The germline V gene has CDR1 SGHVS and CDR2 FNYEAQ. This CDR3 region has 15 residues. Trimming pared 5 bases from V and 3 bases from J, leaving 13 bases between. CDR3 sequence (DNA): TGTGCCAGCAGCGGGAGAAACAGTGACACCGGGGAGCTGTTTTTT. Translating gives CASSGRNSDTGELFF.